This is a list of T cell receptor beta chains from one sample in a study of blood T cell repertoires in COVID-19. Some clones are missing from TCRdb's copy, which holds only in-frame ones; the method was immunoSEQ multiplex PCR. The data show 250,000 to 400,000 clones, approximately 88% seen once. The sample comprised PBMCs or T cells enriched from blood (not recorded which). Receptor source: a man aged 60 to 75 who had recovered from COVID-19. CDR3s include the opening cysteine and the closing phenylalanine or tryptophan. Fields, in order: J gene, D gene, V gene, clone size, CDR3 DNA, CDR3 protein. A D gene is named only where the DNA matches it firmly. Clone sizes are given selectively: once, few, many, or a class where the clone is expanded.

J gene: TRBJ1-4
D gene: NA
V gene: TRBV6-5
clone size: once
CDR3 DNA: TGTGCCAGCAGTTCAACCCCCCGGGAAAAACTGTTTTTT
CDR3 protein: CASSSTPREKLFF

J gene: TRBJ2-1
D gene: NA
V gene: TRBV27
clone size: NA
CDR3 DNA: TGTGCCAGCAGTTTATCCCCAGCGCTCTCCTACAATGAGCAGTTCTTC
CDR3 protein: CASSLSPALSYNEQFF

J gene: TRBJ2-3
D gene: TRBD2
V gene: TRBV5-6
clone size: NA
CDR3 DNA: TGTGCCAGCAGCTTACTTGGACTAGCGGGAGCAGATACGCAGTATTTT
CDR3 protein: CASSLLGLAGADTQYF

J gene: TRBJ1-1
D gene: TRBD1
V gene: TRBV18
clone size: once
CDR3 DNA: TGTGCCAGCTCACTGGGGACAGGGAATGAAGCTTTCTTT
CDR3 protein: CASSLGTGNEAFF

J gene: TRBJ2-1
D gene: TRBD1
V gene: TRBV5-1
clone size: NA
CDR3 DNA: TGCGCCAGCAGCTTGGACAGGGGGGCCTACAATGAGCAGTTCTTC
CDR3 protein: CASSLDRGAYNEQFF

J gene: TRBJ2-7
D gene: TRBD2
V gene: TRBV29-1
clone size: NA
CDR3 DNA: TGCAGCGTTCGGACTAGCGGGAGGTTCTACGAGCAGTACTTC
CDR3 protein: CSVRTSGRFYEQYF

J gene: TRBJ2-2
D gene: NA
V gene: TRBV9
clone size: NA
CDR3 DNA: TGTGCCAGCAGCAGACGACAGGATTACACCGGGGAGCTGTTTTTT
CDR3 protein: CASSRRQDYTGELFF

J gene: TRBJ2-2
D gene: NA
V gene: TRBV5-1
clone size: NA
CDR3 DNA: TGCGCCAGCAGTATAGAATATTTGAGCGGGGAGCTGTTTTTT
CDR3 protein: CASSIEYLSGELFF

J gene: TRBJ2-7
D gene: TRBD1
V gene: TRBV5-1
clone size: NA
CDR3 DNA: TGCGCCAGCAGCTGCACCGGGACAGGGTTTGACGAGCAGTACTTC
CDR3 protein: CASSCTGTGFDEQYF

J gene: TRBJ2-2
D gene: TRBD1
V gene: TRBV10-1
clone size: NA
CDR3 DNA: TGCGCCAGCAGTGAGAGGACAGGGCGGGAGCTGTTTTTT
CDR3 protein: CASSERTGRELFF

J gene: TRBJ2-3
D gene: TRBD2
V gene: TRBV29-1
clone size: NA
CDR3 DNA: TGCAGCGTTGAAGATCGCGGGAGGACTGATACGCAGTATTTT
CDR3 protein: CSVEDRGRTDTQYF

J gene: TRBJ1-4
D gene: NA
V gene: TRBV6-5
clone size: NA
CDR3 DNA: TGTGCCAGCAGTTACTCATCCGGGGGTGGCGAAAAACTGTTTTTT
CDR3 protein: CASSYSSGGGEKLFF

J gene: TRBJ2-7
D gene: NA
V gene: TRBV5-8
clone size: NA
CDR3 DNA: TGTGCCAGCAGCTTGCTACAGGGCTTCGAGCAGTACTTC
CDR3 protein: CASSLLQGFEQYF

J gene: TRBJ2-2
D gene: NA
V gene: TRBV24-1
clone size: NA
CDR3 DNA: TGTGCCACCAGTGAGCCAGGGGGAGGCAACACCGGGGAGCTGTTTTTT
CDR3 protein: CATSEPGGGNTGELFF

J gene: TRBJ1-1
D gene: NA
V gene: TRBV28
clone size: NA
CDR3 DNA: TGTGCCAGCAGTTTATTGGGGGGGGCCATGAACACTGAAGCTTTCTTT
CDR3 protein: CASSLLGGAMNTEAFF

J gene: TRBJ2-4
D gene: NA
V gene: TRBV21-1
clone size: NA
CDR3 DNA: TGTGCCAGCAGCAAAATTGGGCAGCTTCTAGCCAAAAACATTCAGTACTTC
CDR3 protein: CASSKIGQLLAKNIQYF

J gene: TRBJ1-3
D gene: NA
V gene: TRBV9
clone size: once
CDR3 DNA: TGTGCCAGCAGCGTAGAAGCTCCTGGAAACACCATATATTTT
CDR3 protein: CASSVEAPGNTIYF

J gene: TRBJ2-1
D gene: NA
V gene: TRBV6-5
clone size: NA
CDR3 DNA: TGTGCCAGCAGTTACCCCCGAGGAGCGGGCTACAATGAGCAGTTCTTC
CDR3 protein: CASSYPRGAGYNEQFF

J gene: TRBJ2-2
D gene: NA
V gene: TRBV14
clone size: NA
CDR3 DNA: TGTGCCAGCAGCCAAGAAGGAGTAGTCACCGGGGAGCTGTTTTTT
CDR3 protein: CASSQEGVVTGELFF

J gene: TRBJ2-7
D gene: NA
V gene: TRBV28
clone size: few
CDR3 DNA: TGTGCCAGCAGCCCCGCCTACGAGCAGTACTTC
CDR3 protein: CASSPAYEQYF

J gene: TRBJ2-1
D gene: NA
V gene: TRBV18
clone size: NA
CDR3 DNA: TGTGCCAGCTCACCACCGTTAGCGGACCGTCCCGTTTACAATGAGCAGTTCTTC
CDR3 protein: CASSPPLADRPVYNEQFF

J gene: TRBJ2-3
D gene: NA
V gene: TRBV12-5
clone size: NA
CDR3 DNA: TGTGCTAGTGGTCCGGGGTGGGGGCCCGTGGATACGCAGTATTTT
CDR3 protein: CASGPGWGPVDTQYF

J gene: TRBJ2-7
D gene: NA
V gene: TRBV3-1/TRBV3-2
clone size: NA
CDR3 DNA: TGTGCCAGCAGCCTCAACACCTACGAGCAGTACTTC
CDR3 protein: CASSLNTYEQYF

J gene: TRBJ2-3
D gene: TRBD1
V gene: TRBV27
clone size: NA
CDR3 DNA: TGTGCCAGCAAATCACAGGGGATGGCAGATACGCAGTATTTT
CDR3 protein: CASKSQGMADTQYF

J gene: TRBJ2-7
D gene: TRBD1
V gene: TRBV29-1
clone size: NA
CDR3 DNA: TGCAGCGTTGAAGACCCTGGACAGGGAGACCTCTACGAGCAGTACTTC
CDR3 protein: CSVEDPGQGDLYEQYF

J gene: TRBJ2-2
D gene: TRBD2
V gene: TRBV7-2
clone size: NA
CDR3 DNA: TGTGCCAGCAGCTTAATGGCTAGCGGGAATACCGGGGAGCTGTTTTTT
CDR3 protein: CASSLMASGNTGELFF

J gene: TRBJ2-3
D gene: NA
V gene: TRBV6-1
clone size: NA
CDR3 DNA: TGTGCCAGCAGTGAATGGGGTAGCCCGGGGGATACGCAGTATTTT
CDR3 protein: CASSEWGSPGDTQYF

J gene: TRBJ1-3
D gene: TRBD1
V gene: TRBV19
clone size: NA
CDR3 DNA: TGTGCCAGTAGTACAGGGGGCACTGGAAACACCATATATTTT
CDR3 protein: CASSTGGTGNTIYF

J gene: TRBJ2-5
D gene: TRBD1
V gene: TRBV5-4
clone size: NA
CDR3 DNA: TGTGCCAGCAGCACCCGACAGGGGATCCAAGAGACCCAGTACTTC
CDR3 protein: CASSTRQGIQETQYF

J gene: TRBJ1-6
D gene: NA
V gene: TRBV20-1
clone size: NA
CDR3 DNA: TGCAGTGCTAGTTACAGGGTCGGGAATTCACCCCTCCACTTT
CDR3 protein: CSASYRVGNSPLHF

J gene: TRBJ2-7
D gene: TRBD2
V gene: TRBV29-1
clone size: NA
CDR3 DNA: TGCAGCGCCCGATCCGGGAGGACGTACTACGAGCAGTACTTC
CDR3 protein: CSARSGRTYYEQYF

J gene: TRBJ1-6
D gene: NA
V gene: TRBV21-1
clone size: once
CDR3 DNA: TGTGCCAACCATTTAAAACAGGGGGCGCGAATTGGGAATTCACCCCTCCACTTT
CDR3 protein: CANHLKQGARIGNSPLHF

J gene: TRBJ1-5
D gene: NA
V gene: TRBV18
clone size: NA
CDR3 DNA: TGTGCCAGCTCCCAGGGACTAAATCAGCCCCAGCATTTT
CDR3 protein: CASSQGLNQPQHF

J gene: TRBJ1-5
D gene: TRBD1
V gene: TRBV29-1
clone size: NA
CDR3 DNA: TGCAGCCTTCGGACAGGGGGCAACCCTCACAGCAATCAGCCCCAGCATTTT
CDR3 protein: CSLRTGGNPHSNQPQHF

J gene: TRBJ1-5
D gene: NA
V gene: TRBV28
clone size: NA
CDR3 DNA: TGTGCCATCTGGGGGCTTTATAGCAATCAGCCCCAGCATTTT
CDR3 protein: CAIWGLYSNQPQHF

J gene: TRBJ2-1
D gene: TRBD2
V gene: TRBV29-1
clone size: NA
CDR3 DNA: TGCAGCGTTGGGGCGGAGGGCGGGAGGGATGAGAATGAGCAGTTCTTC
CDR3 protein: CSVGAEGGRDENEQFF

J gene: TRBJ2-1
D gene: NA
V gene: TRBV6-6
clone size: NA
CDR3 DNA: TGTGCCAGCAGTCAAGCGGGCGCCTCCTACAATGAGCAGTTCTTC
CDR3 protein: CASSQAGASYNEQFF

J gene: TRBJ2-7
D gene: NA
V gene: TRBV9
clone size: NA
CDR3 DNA: TGTGCCAGCAGCCCCCAAGTGGGGGGAAATGAGCAGTACTTC
CDR3 protein: CASSPQVGGNEQYF

J gene: TRBJ2-7
D gene: TRBD2
V gene: TRBV28
clone size: NA
CDR3 DNA: TGTGCCAGCAGTTTATATACCCGAAGGACTAGTTCCTACGAGCAGTACTTC
CDR3 protein: CASSLYTRRTSSYEQYF

J gene: TRBJ2-3
D gene: TRBD2
V gene: TRBV6-5
clone size: NA
CDR3 DNA: TGTGCCAGCAGTCGGCTTAGCGGGAATCAGGATACGCAGTATTTT
CDR3 protein: CASSRLSGNQDTQYF

J gene: TRBJ2-1
D gene: TRBD1
V gene: TRBV2
clone size: NA
CDR3 DNA: TGTGCCAGCACCCCTAGGACAGGGGACTACAATGAGCAGTTCTTC
CDR3 protein: CASTPRTGDYNEQFF

J gene: TRBJ1-2
D gene: TRBD1
V gene: TRBV27
clone size: NA
CDR3 DNA: TGTGCCAGCAGTCCGCGGACAGGGGTTAACTATGGCTACACCTTC
CDR3 protein: CASSPRTGVNYGYTF

J gene: TRBJ1-6
D gene: NA
V gene: TRBV5-1
clone size: NA
CDR3 DNA: TGCGCCAGCAGGAGCGACAGAGCAGATAATTCACCCCTCCACTTT
CDR3 protein: CASRSDRADNSPLHF

J gene: TRBJ2-5
D gene: TRBD2
V gene: TRBV10-3
clone size: NA
CDR3 DNA: TGTGCCATCAGTGAGTCGGGACTAGCGGGAGAGACCCAGTACTTC
CDR3 protein: CAISESGLAGETQYF

J gene: TRBJ1-1
D gene: NA
V gene: TRBV28
clone size: NA
CDR3 DNA: TGTGCCAGCAGCGTTAATCAGGGGAACACTGAAGCTTTCTTT
CDR3 protein: CASSVNQGNTEAFF

J gene: TRBJ1-1
D gene: NA
V gene: TRBV3-1/TRBV3-2
clone size: NA
CDR3 DNA: TGTGCCAGCAGCCAAGGCGGGGGGAACACTGAAGCTTTCTTT
CDR3 protein: CASSQGGGNTEAFF

J gene: TRBJ1-6
D gene: TRBD1
V gene: TRBV5-1
clone size: NA
CDR3 DNA: TGCGCCAGCAGCTTGGGGGACAGGGTCGACTCACCCCTCCACTTT
CDR3 protein: CASSLGDRVDSPLHF

J gene: TRBJ1-2
D gene: NA
V gene: TRBV7-6
clone size: NA
CDR3 DNA: TGTGCCAGCAGCTTAGATTTAGGCGGGAATGGCTACACCTTC
CDR3 protein: CASSLDLGGNGYTF

J gene: TRBJ2-3
D gene: NA
V gene: TRBV30
clone size: NA
CDR3 DNA: TGTGCCTGGAGTGTACGGCGGGATAACACAGATACGCAGTATTTT
CDR3 protein: CAWSVRRDNTDTQYF

J gene: TRBJ1-2
D gene: NA
V gene: TRBV6-5
clone size: NA
CDR3 DNA: TGTGCCAGCAGTTACTCGATAACCGGGAACTATGGCTACACCTTC
CDR3 protein: CASSYSITGNYGYTF

J gene: TRBJ2-5
D gene: TRBD2
V gene: TRBV5-4
clone size: NA
CDR3 DNA: TGTGCCAGCAGCAAACCGTGGGCTAGCGGGAGGGTGTACCAAGAGACCCAGTACTTC
CDR3 protein: CASSKPWASGRVYQETQYF

J gene: TRBJ1-1
D gene: TRBD1
V gene: TRBV6-2/TRBV6-3
clone size: NA
CDR3 DNA: TGTGCCAGCAGTGAGGACCGCGGGACAGGGGGCAGGGACACTGAAGCTTTCTTT
CDR3 protein: CASSEDRGTGGRDTEAFF

J gene: TRBJ2-2
D gene: NA
V gene: TRBV6-5
clone size: NA
CDR3 DNA: TGTGCGGGGGGACAGACGAACACCGGGGAGCTGTTTTTT
CDR3 protein: CAGGQTNTGELFF

J gene: TRBJ1-5
D gene: NA
V gene: TRBV9
clone size: once
CDR3 DNA: TGTGCCAGCAGTGCAGGGTGGAATCAGCCCCAGCATTTT
CDR3 protein: CASSAGWNQPQHF

J gene: TRBJ2-1
D gene: NA
V gene: TRBV28
clone size: NA
CDR3 DNA: TGTGCCAGCAGCAGCTTGGGTAGCGAATCCTACAATGAGCAGTTCTTC
CDR3 protein: CASSSLGSESYNEQFF

J gene: TRBJ1-1
D gene: NA
V gene: TRBV9
clone size: NA
CDR3 DNA: TGTGCCAGCAGCGTAGCCGATCTGTCGGCTGAAGCTTTCTTT
CDR3 protein: CASSVADLSAEAFF